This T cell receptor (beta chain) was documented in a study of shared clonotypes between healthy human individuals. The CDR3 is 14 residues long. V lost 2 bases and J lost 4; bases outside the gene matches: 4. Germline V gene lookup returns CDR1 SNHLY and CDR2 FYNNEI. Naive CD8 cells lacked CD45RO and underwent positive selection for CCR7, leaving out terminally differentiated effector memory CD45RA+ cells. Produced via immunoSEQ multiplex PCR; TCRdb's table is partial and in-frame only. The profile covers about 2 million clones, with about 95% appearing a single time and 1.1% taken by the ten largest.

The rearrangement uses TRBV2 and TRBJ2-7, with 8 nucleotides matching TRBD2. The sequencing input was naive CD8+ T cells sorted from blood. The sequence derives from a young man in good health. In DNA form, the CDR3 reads TGTGCCAGCAGTGAATGGCGGGGGGCATACGAGCAGTACTTC. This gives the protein CASSEWRGAYEQYF.